This T cell receptor beta chain was obtained from a study of T-cell reconstitution after alpha-beta-depleted transplantation in children. Unique molecular identifiers featured in how the TCRbeta library was prepared. Using its own MiXCR run on the PCR reads, TCRdb lists one record per CDR3 protein. The table has 500,000 to 600,000 distinct CDR3 sequences, about 16% seen once. The CDR3 is 14 residues long. Germline loops: CDR1 SGHKS, CDR2 YYEKEE (reference sequence). The V segment lost 5 bases and the J segment 2 bases; nucleotides outside the gene matches: 6. The origin of this receptor is a human donor who donated a stem cell graft to a child with acute lymphoblastic leukemia. The chain uses TRBV5-5 and TRBJ2-7; TRBD2 agrees at 8 bases. The specimen comprised PBMCs from the stem cell graft donor, sampled from the stem cell graft. CDR3 in amino acids: CASRPGTRAYEQYF. The CDR3, as DNA: TGTGCCAGCAGACCCGGGACTAGAGCCTACGAGCAGTACTTC.